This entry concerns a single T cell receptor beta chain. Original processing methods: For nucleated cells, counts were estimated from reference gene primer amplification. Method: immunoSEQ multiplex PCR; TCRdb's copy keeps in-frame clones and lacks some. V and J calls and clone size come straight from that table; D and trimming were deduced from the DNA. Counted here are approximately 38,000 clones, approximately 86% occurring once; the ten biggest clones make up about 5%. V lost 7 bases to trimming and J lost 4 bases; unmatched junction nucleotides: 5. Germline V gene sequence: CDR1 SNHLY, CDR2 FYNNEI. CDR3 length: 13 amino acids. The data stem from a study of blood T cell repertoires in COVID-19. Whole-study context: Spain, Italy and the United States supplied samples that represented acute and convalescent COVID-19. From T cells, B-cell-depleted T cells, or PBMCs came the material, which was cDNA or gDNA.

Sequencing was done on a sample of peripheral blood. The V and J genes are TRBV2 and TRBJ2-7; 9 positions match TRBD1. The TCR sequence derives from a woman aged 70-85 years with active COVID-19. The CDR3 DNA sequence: TGTGCCAGCAACCGGGACAGGGAATACGAGCAGTACTTC. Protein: CASNRDREYEQYF.